These T cell receptor beta chains were read from a single sample in a study of T cell responses to AZD1222 COVID-19 vaccine. Clones were sequenced by immunoSEQ multiplex PCR, and TCRdb holds only the in-frame ones, with some missing. Of about 100,000 clones listed, around 94% are singletons. Sequenced here: peripheral blood, sampled on day 0 of AZD1222 vaccination. Receptors were obtained from an adult in good health. Each CDR3 is given with its conserved first and last residue. D genes are given only for firm matches.

TRBV12-3/TRBV12-4	-	CASSRQRFNEQFF
TRBV11-2	TRBD2	CASSSLRLAVNEQFF
TRBV7-9	-	CASSFIQETQYF
TRBV29-1	-	CSVGVVAENIQYF
TRBV19	-	CASSITHGPHQPQHF
TRBV11-2	TRBD1	CASSLDSGTGDYGYTF
TRBV3-1/TRBV3-2	TRBD1	CASSQKTGGQPQHF
TRBV7-2	TRBD1	CASNKGARGNTIYF
TRBV28	TRBD2	CASNSPSAGVKNIQYF
TRBV4-1	-	CASSQETVSSYNSPLHF
TRBV19	TRBD2	CASSTTSFLSGSHNEQFF
TRBV6-4	TRBD1	CASRGDRGEEAFF
TRBV3-1/TRBV3-2	TRBD2	CASSLGTSGPNEQFF
TRBV19	TRBD1	CASNPRRPGQGNTEAFF
TRBV5-6	-	CASSANRVDTLHF
TRBV5-5	TRBD2	CASSAGLAGGYLSYNEQFF
TRBV5-1	-	CASSLGTRVDTQYF
TRBV19	-	CASDNGWGRQNTEAFF
TRBV6-2/TRBV6-3	-	CASSYGGSNTQYF
TRBV6-5	-	CASSSEFWTSRGEQFF
TRBV28	-	CASSFTQGPYNEQFF
TRBV10-3	TRBD1	CAISGDRVALGYTF
TRBV28	-	CASSGGTANTIYF
TRBV5-6	-	CASSDDYHNEQFF
TRBV19	-	CASRGRLNTEAFF
TRBV10-3	TRBD1	CAISGTGRTNTEAFF
TRBV12-3/TRBV12-4	-	CASREGRLVAFF
TRBV12-5	TRBD1	CASGLVLPGQNSPLHF
TRBV11-2	TRBD1	CASSLDREYGNTIYF
TRBV29-1	TRBD1	CSVYRGAEAFF
TRBV9	-	CASSQGAGGYTF
TRBV9	-	CASSVDMGTYNSPLHF
TRBV11-3	-	CASSLDRREHSSRANEKLFF
TRBV9	-	CASSVAPGTGEAFF
TRBV6-2/TRBV6-3	TRBD2	CASSSGTSGWSTDTQYF
TRBV19	-	CASSISENYGYTF
TRBV7-3	-	CASSLQKWDTQYF
TRBV5-1	TRBD1	CASSFGTDFNTEAFF
TRBV3-1/TRBV3-2	-	CASSQLPGRRGAETQYF
TRBV4-3	TRBD2	CASSQDGTSVNEQFF
TRBV1	-	CTSSQDLRETGEQYF
TRBV5-1	-	CASRYYQSTDTQYF
TRBV6-5	TRBD2	CASSSRDYLGQFF
TRBV3-1/TRBV3-2	-	CASRLGGETQYF
TRBV6-5	-	CASSYSWAASGNTIYF
TRBV6-6	TRBD1	CASSYSWTGWETQYF
TRBV28	TRBD2	CASSLLFASGSIYEQYF
TRBV18	-	CASSPPSGGGRVAFF
TRBV6-1	-	CASSEIRRLDWAFF
TRBV19	-	CASELARDTGELFF
TRBV19	-	CASSRGPGQFNQPQHF
TRBV11-2	TRBD2	CASSRGLAGAHNEQFF
TRBV6-1	TRBD1	CASSEIGGQGTDTQYF
TRBV27	TRBD1	CASSLSRDRGGNEQFF
TRBV5-1	-	CASSLGTLNTEAFF
TRBV5-1	-	CASSLSGQANYEQYF
TRBV5-4	TRBD2	CASSLGLAPADTQYF